Listed below are T cell receptor beta chains from one sample, sequenced in a study of CD8+CD57+ T cells in acquired aplastic anemia. TCRdb independently ran MiXCR on the reads; one entry per CDR3 protein. The sample has about 200,000 distinct CDR3 sequences; over 55% are singletons. Input material: sorted CD4+, CD8+, or CD8+CD57+ T cells (not recorded which) from PBMCs. The receptors derive from a human donor with aplastic anemia. Both conserved end residues are part of each CDR3. The order of the fields is V gene, J gene, D gene, clone size, CDR3 DNA, CDR3 protein. The D gene is left open where the match is weak. Clone sizes are given selectively: once, few, many, or a class where the clone is expanded.

V gene: TRBV7-3; J gene: TRBJ2-2; D gene: TRBD2; clone size: .; CDR3 DNA: TGTGCCAGCAGCTTAATGCTAGTGGGGGGGTCGTACACCGGGGAGCTGTTTTTT; CDR3 protein: CASSLMLVGGSYTGELFF
V gene: TRBV2; J gene: TRBJ1-4; D gene: .; clone size: .; CDR3 DNA: TGTGCCAGCACCTCCGAGCATTCCACTAATGAAAAACTGTTTTTT; CDR3 protein: CASTSEHSTNEKLFF
V gene: TRBV5-8; J gene: TRBJ1-2; D gene: TRBD1; clone size: .; CDR3 DNA: TGTGCCAGCAGCCACCGGGACAGGAAGAACTATGGCTACACCTTC; CDR3 protein: CASSHRDRKNYGYTF
V gene: TRBV10-3; J gene: TRBJ2-7; D gene: .; clone size: .; CDR3 DNA: TGTGCCATCGCACAGGGCTCCTACGAGCAGTACTTC; CDR3 protein: CAIAQGSYEQYF
V gene: TRBV19; J gene: TRBJ1-1; D gene: .; clone size: many; CDR3 DNA: TGTGCCAGTAGTCCCAGGGTGAGGTCCGGGAACACTGAAGCTTTCTTT; CDR3 protein: CASSPRVRSGNTEAFF
V gene: TRBV7-9; J gene: TRBJ2-3; D gene: .; clone size: .; CDR3 DNA: TGTGCCAGCAGCTTGACCCTAGCGAGTGCGCAGTATTTT; CDR3 protein: CASSLTLASAQYF
V gene: TRBV20-1; J gene: TRBJ2-5; D gene: .; clone size: few; CDR3 DNA: TGCAGTGCTCGTGAATGGCTCCGGACTAAGATGTACTTC; CDR3 protein: CSAREWLRTKMYF
V gene: TRBV20-1; J gene: TRBJ2-1; D gene: TRBD1; clone size: many; CDR3 DNA: TGCAGTGCTCCACAGGGGGAAACCTACAATGAGCAGTTCTTC; CDR3 protein: CSAPQGETYNEQFF
V gene: TRBV5-1; J gene: TRBJ2-7; D gene: TRBD2; clone size: few; CDR3 DNA: TGCGCCAGCGGCAGACTAGCGAGCTACGAGCAGTACTTC; CDR3 protein: CASGRLASYEQYF
V gene: TRBV7-9; J gene: TRBJ1-2; D gene: .; clone size: .; CDR3 DNA: TGTGCCAGCAGCCCAGAGGGGGACTATGGCTACACCTTC; CDR3 protein: CASSPEGDYGYTF
V gene: TRBV20-1; J gene: TRBJ2-5; D gene: TRBD2; clone size: .; CDR3 DNA: TGCAGTGCTGGAACGGGACTAGCGGAAGAGACCCAGTACTTC; CDR3 protein: CSAGTGLAEETQYF
V gene: TRBV20-1; J gene: TRBJ1-1; D gene: .; clone size: many; CDR3 DNA: TGCAGTGCTAGACCTATTCAAGGAAGCACTGAAGCTTTCTTT; CDR3 protein: CSARPIQGSTEAFF
V gene: TRBV10-2; J gene: TRBJ2-3; D gene: TRBD2; clone size: few; CDR3 DNA: TGCGCCAGCAGTGACGGACTTGGGGGGGATTACACAGATACGCAGTATTTT; CDR3 protein: CASSDGLGGDYTDTQYF
V gene: TRBV2; J gene: TRBJ2-7; D gene: .; clone size: .; CDR3 DNA: TGTGCCAGCAGTAATACAGGGCTCTCGAGCTCCTACGAGCAGTACTTC; CDR3 protein: CASSNTGLSSSYEQYF
V gene: TRBV15; J gene: TRBJ1-5; D gene: .; clone size: .; CDR3 DNA: TGTGCCACCGCCGAAGGAGGGGGGGATAGCAATCAGCCCCAGCATTTT; CDR3 protein: CATAEGGGDSNQPQHF
V gene: TRBV20-1; J gene: TRBJ1-1; D gene: .; clone size: .; CDR3 DNA: TGCAGTGCTAATGCCCAGGAGAACACTGAAGCTTTCTTT; CDR3 protein: CSANAQENTEAFF
V gene: TRBV7-2; J gene: TRBJ2-7; D gene: TRBD2; clone size: .; CDR3 DNA: TGTGCCAGCAGCCGAGGACTAGCGGGGTTCGACGAGCAGTACTTC; CDR3 protein: CASSRGLAGFDEQYF
V gene: TRBV24-1; J gene: TRBJ2-3; D gene: TRBD2; clone size: .; CDR3 DNA: TGTGCCACCAGTGGCTCAGTAGCGGGACGAGATACGCAGTATTTT; CDR3 protein: CATSGSVAGRDTQYF
V gene: TRBV7-8; J gene: TRBJ2-1; D gene: .; clone size: once; CDR3 DNA: TGTGCCAGCCAGCCAAGCCAAGTCCTGGCCCGCAATAATGAGCAGTTCTTC; CDR3 protein: CASQPSQVLARNNEQFF
V gene: TRBV29-1; J gene: TRBJ2-3; D gene: TRBD1; clone size: .; CDR3 DNA: TGCAGCGTTACAGGGGGTGTAGCAGATACGCAGTATTTT; CDR3 protein: CSVTGGVADTQYF
V gene: TRBV20-1; J gene: TRBJ2-5; D gene: .; clone size: .; CDR3 DNA: TGCAGCCTCAGGGGGAGGGTCCAAGAGACCCAGTACTTC; CDR3 protein: CSLRGRVQETQYF
V gene: TRBV2; J gene: TRBJ2-3; D gene: .; clone size: many; CDR3 DNA: TGTGCCAGGACCTCGGAGGGGGGAGTCACAGATACGCAGTATTTT; CDR3 protein: CARTSEGGVTDTQYF
V gene: TRBV19; J gene: TRBJ2-3; D gene: .; clone size: .; CDR3 DNA: TGTGCCAGCGGAGTGAGACGGGATACGCAGTATTTT; CDR3 protein: CASGVRRDTQYF
V gene: TRBV25-1; J gene: TRBJ1-2; D gene: .; clone size: .; CDR3 DNA: TGTGCCAGCAGTGATTCCCATGGACGGCTGGACTATGGCTACACCTTC; CDR3 protein: CASSDSHGRLDYGYTF
V gene: TRBV20-1; J gene: TRBJ2-7; D gene: TRBD1; clone size: .; CDR3 DNA: TGCAGTGTTTCGAGCCAGGGGGCAAACGGCGAGCAGTACTTC; CDR3 protein: CSVSSQGANGEQYF
V gene: TRBV28; J gene: TRBJ2-7; D gene: .; clone size: .; CDR3 DNA: TGTGCCAGCAGCAACAATGGATACGAGCAGTACTTC; CDR3 protein: CASSNNGYEQYF
V gene: TRBV19; J gene: TRBJ1-2; D gene: .; clone size: .; CDR3 DNA: TGTGCCAGTAGTATAGCTCGGACAGCAGCTAACTATGGCTACACCTTC; CDR3 protein: CASSIARTAANYGYTF
V gene: TRBV10-1; J gene: TRBJ2-7; D gene: TRBD1; clone size: .; CDR3 DNA: TGCGCCAGCAGTGAGCGCCGGGACAGGGACTACGAGCAGTACTTC; CDR3 protein: CASSERRDRDYEQYF
V gene: TRBV11-3; J gene: TRBJ2-1; D gene: .; clone size: .; CDR3 DNA: TGTGCCAGCAGCTTAGGGGGCTGGGTGCGATACAATGAGCAGTTCTTC; CDR3 protein: CASSLGGWVRYNEQFF
V gene: TRBV10-3; J gene: TRBJ2-7; D gene: TRBD1; clone size: once; CDR3 DNA: TGTGCCATCAGCTTCGGACAGGGCACCTACGAGCAGTACTTC; CDR3 protein: CAISFGQGTYEQYF
V gene: TRBV7-2; J gene: TRBJ1-4; D gene: .; clone size: once; CDR3 DNA: TGCGCCAGCAGCCAAGAAGCGGGGCTCGCTGAAAAACTGTTTTTT; CDR3 protein: CASSQEAGLAEKLFF
V gene: TRBV28; J gene: TRBJ2-7; D gene: TRBD2; clone size: many; CDR3 DNA: TGTGCCAGCAGGGACGGGGGGTCCGAGCAGTACTTC; CDR3 protein: CASRDGGSEQYF
V gene: TRBV9; J gene: TRBJ2-3; D gene: TRBD2; clone size: many; CDR3 DNA: TGTGCCAGCAGCGTTAGCCTAGCGGGGGGATATGGAGATACGCAGTATTTT; CDR3 protein: CASSVSLAGGYGDTQYF
V gene: TRBV24-1; J gene: TRBJ2-7; D gene: TRBD1; clone size: .; CDR3 DNA: TGTGCCACCAGTGACTCCGACAGGGTTGAATCCTACGAGCAGTACTTC; CDR3 protein: CATSDSDRVESYEQYF
V gene: TRBV5-5; J gene: TRBJ2-3; D gene: TRBD1; clone size: few; CDR3 DNA: TGTGCCAGCAGCCCAGCTACAGGGGCTCAAGATACGCAGTATTTT; CDR3 protein: CASSPATGAQDTQYF
V gene: TRBV20-1; J gene: TRBJ1-4; D gene: TRBD1; clone size: once; CDR3 DNA: TGCAGTGCTAGAGCGACAGGGGGGAAGAATGAAAAACTGTTTTTT; CDR3 protein: CSARATGGKNEKLFF
V gene: TRBV7-8; J gene: TRBJ1-1; D gene: .; clone size: .; CDR3 DNA: TGTGCCAGCAGCTTAGTCGAGGGGATAAGCACTGAAGCTTTCTTT; CDR3 protein: CASSLVEGISTEAFF
V gene: TRBV5-1; J gene: TRBJ2-7; D gene: .; clone size: .; CDR3 DNA: TGCGCCAGCAGCTTGGACCAGAGCCCTTCCTACGAGCAGTACTTC; CDR3 protein: CASSLDQSPSYEQYF
V gene: TRBV2; J gene: TRBJ2-1; D gene: TRBD2; clone size: .; CDR3 DNA: TGTGCCCTCTGGGGTAGCGGGTATTCGGATGAGCAGTTCTTC; CDR3 protein: CALWGSGYSDEQFF
V gene: TRBV2; J gene: TRBJ2-5; D gene: .; clone size: .; CDR3 DNA: TGTGCCAGCAGTGGCCAGGGGACCTTGAAGACCCAGTACTTC; CDR3 protein: CASSGQGTLKTQYF